These 13 T cell receptor beta chains originate from one sample sequenced in a study of graft-versus-host responses after intestinal transplantation. Using immunoSEQ multiplex PCR, the repertoire was profiled, and TCRdb retains in-frame clones only, with some absent. In the table there are under 75,000 clones, 85% to 90% of which are singletons. These receptors are not linked to any known antigen. The sample consisted of unstimulated CD8+ T cells sorted from spleen or lymph node cells, taken before transplant. These receptors were obtained from a human donor who was the organ donor for an intestinal transplant.

This sequence joins TRBV30 and TRBJ1-3; D is ambiguous. This CDR3 has 14 amino acids. In germline, CDR1 is GTSNPN, CDR2 SVGIG (reference sequence). The ends were cut back, 0 bases at V and 0 bases at J, with 6 bases in the middle. CDR3 nucleotides: TGTGCCTGGAGTGTTGGGAGCTCTGGAAACACCATATATTTT. It is translated as CAWSVGSSGNTIYF.

J is TRBJ2-3 and V is TRBV4-2; 8 bases match TRBD2. After removal of 0 bases from V and 0 bases from J, the junction contained 5 bases not matched to a gene. This CDR3 is built from 17 residues. Per the germline V gene, CDR1 is LGHNA and CDR2 is YNFKEQ. CDR3: CASSQDPASGSTDTQYF. For the CDR3, the DNA is TGTGCCAGCAGCCAAGATCCGGCTAGCGGGAGCACAGATACGCAGTATTTT.

This clone was recorded once. V is TRBV4-1 and J is TRBJ1-2, with a weak D call TRBD1 (5 bases). The CDR3 contains 13 residues. Looked up from germline, CDR1 is MGHRA and CDR2 is YSYEKL. The V and J ends lost 1 base and 7 bases respectively, with 10 bases between them. The CDR3 DNA sequence: TGCGCCAGCAGCCAAGTAGGGGCTAGTGGCTACACCTTC. This gives the protein CASSQVGASGYTF.

The chain links TRBV7-9 to TRBJ1-4; D is unclear. In germline, CDR1 is SEHNR, CDR2 FQNEAQ (reference sequence). This CDR3 is built from 12 residues. Trimming took off 4 bases at V and 8 bases at J, with 8 bases between the two ends. The DNA for the CDR3 is TGTGCCAGCAGCTCTGGTGGCGAAAAACTGTTTTTT. Translating it yields CASSSGGEKLFF.

This sequence joins TRBV6-5 and TRBJ1-2; D perhaps matches TRBD1 (5 bases). The V gene lost 5 bases and the J gene lost 3 bases, with 7 bases spanning the gap. Per germline, CDR1 MNHEY and CDR2 SVGAGI. There are 12 residues in the CDR3. The CDR3 DNA is TGTGCCAGCAGTGGGGGGTACTATGGCTACACCTTC. Amino acids: CASSGGYYGYTF.

The V gene is TRBV7-2, the J gene TRBJ2-7; perhaps TRBD1 as D (6 bases). Trimming took off 5 bases at V and 3 bases at J, with 11 bases between the two ends. The CDR3 is 13 residues long. CDR1 and CDR2 (germline): SGHTA, FQGNSA. CDR3: CASSPGHLYEQYV. CDR3 nucleotide sequence: TGTGCCAGCAGCCCGGGACACCTCTACGAGCAGTACGTC.

This chain connects TRBV7-8 to TRBJ2-3; maybe TRBD2 (5 bases). The germline CDR1 and CDR2 sequences are SGHVS and FQNEAQ. Trimming took 4 bases from V and 1 from J, leaving 18 bases between them. The CDR3 is 17 amino acids. DNA for the CDR3: TGTGCCAGCAGCTCCAGCTCCGGACGGCGGGGCACAGATACGCAGTATTTT. Amino acids: CASSSSSGRRGTDTQYF.

There are a few counts of this clone. The chain joins TRBV6-4 to TRBJ1-5; 10 bases are shared with TRBD1. The CDR3 spans 15 residues. Trimming removed 3 bases from V and 9 bases from J; junction bases left unmatched: 8. Germline V CDR1 and CDR2: MRHNA, SNTAGT. CDR3: CASSEWTGGAWPQHF. The CDR3 bases are TGTGCCAGCAGTGAATGGACAGGGGGGGCCTGGCCCCAGCATTTT.

This clone was detected only once. CDR3 bases: TGTGCCAGCAGCTTGGCACCAGGGGAAGGCAAAAAACTGTTTTTT. It yields the protein CASSLAPGEGKKLFF. The rearrangement joins TRBV5-4 to TRBJ1-4, with a tentative D call TRBD1 (6 bases). The germline CDR1 and CDR2 sequences are SGHNT and YYREEE (reference sequence). The CDR3 loop spans 15 amino acids. V shed 0 bases and J shed 9 bases, with 15 bases lying between them.

The chain combines TRBV5-6 with TRBJ2-1; 8 positions agree with TRBD1. The germline V gene encodes CDR1 SGHDT and CDR2 YYEEEE. V lost 0 bases to trimming and J lost 6 bases; unmatched junction nucleotides: 2. The CDR3 is made up of 14 amino acids. The CDR3 DNA is TGTGCCAGCAGCTTGGGGACAGGGCTCAATGAGCAGTTCTTC. It encodes CASSLGTGLNEQFF. Variable domain in full (rest from reference TRBV5-6 and TRBJ2-1): DAGVTQSPTHLIKTRGQQVTLRCSPKSGHDTVSWYQQALGQGPQFIFQYYEEEERQRGNFPDRFSGHQFPNYSSELNVNALLLGDSALYLCASSLGTGLNEQFFGPGTRLTVL.

The V call is TRBV4-3, the J call TRBJ2-1; D is unresolved. The CDR3 extends over 15 amino acids. Germline V CDR1 and CDR2: LGHNA, YSLEER. The V and J ends lost 0 bases and 9 bases respectively, with 15 bases between them. Written as DNA, the CDR3 is TGCGCCAGCAGCCAAGAACTGTATAGAACGGGTGAGCAGTTCTTC. As protein: CASSQELYRTGEQFF.

The chain couples TRBV9 to TRBJ2-5, with a possible D match to TRBD1 (6 bases). This CDR3 spans 15 amino acids. Germline V gene sequence: CDR1 SGDLS, CDR2 YYNGEE. The ends were cut back, 3 bases at V and 5 bases at J, with 17 bases in the middle. CDR3 loop: CASSAGQLLDETQYF. DNA of the CDR3: TGTGCCAGCAGCGCCGGACAGTTGTTAGATGAGACCCAGTACTTC.

The chain recombines TRBV28 with TRBJ2-7, with TRBD1 identical over 7 bases. Trimming removed 3 bases from V and 2 bases from J; junction bases left unmatched: 4. CDR1 and CDR2 from the germline V gene are MDHEN and SYDVKM. The CDR3 runs 14 residues. CDR3 sequence reads: CASSFSQGAYEQYV. The CDR3 bases are TGTGCCAGCAGTTTTTCGCAGGGGGCCTACGAGCAGTACGTC.